This T cell receptor beta chain was sequenced in a study of Graves' ophthalmopathy and Graves' hyperthyroidism. Using RNA transcripts, the TCR beta CDR3 regions were amplified. In the first round, RT-PCR was carried out with HTBI primers, and a multiplex PCR formed the second round. TCRdb called the multiplex PCR reads again in MiXCR, with one record for every CDR3 protein. The sample lists hundreds of thousands of distinct CDR3 sequences; 20% to 25% were seen once. With 1 base removed from V and 4 bases from J, the gap between germline ends came to 10 bases. Germline CDR1 reads LGHNA; CDR2 reads YNFKEQ. The CDR3 runs to 14 residues. In its sample, this clonotype was seen many times.

This chain connects TRBV4-2 to TRBJ2-5; D might be TRBD2 (5 bases). The sample was peripheral blood. The TCR originated in a woman under 30 with stable Graves' hyperthyroidism. CDR3 amino acids: CASSQVRAGETQYF. The CDR3 coding sequence is TGTGCCAGCAGCCAAGTTCGGGCGGGAGAGACCCAGTACTTC.